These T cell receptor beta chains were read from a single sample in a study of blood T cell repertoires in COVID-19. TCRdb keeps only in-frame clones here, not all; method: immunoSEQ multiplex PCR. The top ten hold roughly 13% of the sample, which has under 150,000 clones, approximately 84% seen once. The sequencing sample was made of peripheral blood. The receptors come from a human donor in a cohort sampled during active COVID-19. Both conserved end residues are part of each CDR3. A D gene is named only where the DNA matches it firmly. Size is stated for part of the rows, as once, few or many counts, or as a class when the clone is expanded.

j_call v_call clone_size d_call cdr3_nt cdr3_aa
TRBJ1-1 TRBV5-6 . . TGTGCCAGCAGCATAGGGACACCTGAAGCTTTCTTT CASSIGTPEAFF
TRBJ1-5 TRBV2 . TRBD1 TGTGCCAGCAGACCAGCCCTGGGACAGGGGCCTTCTAATCAGCCCCAGCATTTT CASRPALGQGPSNQPQHF
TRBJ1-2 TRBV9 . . TGTGCCAGCAGCGTAGAGGCGGGCGGTAGAAGGAGGATTTCTAACTATGGCTACACCTTC CASSVEAGGRRRISNYGYTF
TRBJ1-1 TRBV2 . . TGTGCCAGCAGCCGGGACACGACAATGAACACTGAAGCTTTCTTT CASSRDTTMNTEAFF
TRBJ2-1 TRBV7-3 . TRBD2 TGTGCCAGTAGCGCCCTAGCGGGGGGGAACAATGAGCAGTTCTTC CASSALAGGNNEQFF
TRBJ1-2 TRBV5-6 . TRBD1 TGTGCCAGCAGTACCCCGAGGACAGGGGCTAACTATGGCTACACCTTC CASSTPRTGANYGYTF
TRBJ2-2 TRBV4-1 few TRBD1 TGCGCCAGCACCTCGGGGACAGCGAACACCGGGGAGCTGTTTTTT CASTSGTANTGELFF
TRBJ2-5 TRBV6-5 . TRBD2 TGTGCCAGCAGTTGGCGGGGAGGGGAGACCCAGTACTTC CASSWRGGETQYF
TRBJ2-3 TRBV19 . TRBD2 TGTGCCAGTAGGTCTAGCGGGGGTTTGGCAGATACGCAGTATTTT CASRSSGGLADTQYF
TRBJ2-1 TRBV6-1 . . TGTGCCAGCAGTGAATCGAGGAGTTCCCTCGTCTGGCAGTTCTTC CASSESRSSLVWQFF
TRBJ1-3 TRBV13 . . TGTGCCAGCAGCTTAATTAAAAACAGGATCTCTGGAAACACCATATATTTT CASSLIKNRISGNTIYF
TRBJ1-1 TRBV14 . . TGTGCCAGCAGCCAAGACTTCAACACTGAAGCTTTCTTT CASSQDFNTEAFF
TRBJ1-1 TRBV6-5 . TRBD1 TGTGCCAGCAGCAGGACAGGGGACACTGAAGCTTTCTTT CASSRTGDTEAFF
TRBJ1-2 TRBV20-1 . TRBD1 TGCAGTGCTAAAGGACAGGGCGGCTACACCTTC CSAKGQGGYTF
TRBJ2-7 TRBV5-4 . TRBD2 TGTGCCAGCAGCGCCATTGCGGGGGGGCATTACGAGCAGTACTTC CASSAIAGGHYEQYF
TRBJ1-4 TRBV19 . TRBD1 TGTGCCACAACAGGGGGCGGAGGTGAAAAACTGTTTTTT CATTGGGGEKLFF
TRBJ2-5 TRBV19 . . TGTGCCAGTAGTATAACGGGACTCCGTGGGGTTGAGACCCAGTACTTC CASSITGLRGVETQYF
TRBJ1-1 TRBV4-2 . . TGTGCCAGCAGCCGACGTGGGGAGGACACTGAAGCTTTCTTT CASSRRGEDTEAFF
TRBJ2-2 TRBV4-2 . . TGTGCCAGCAGCCAAGACAGGGGAATCACCGGGGAGCTGTTTTTT CASSQDRGITGELFF
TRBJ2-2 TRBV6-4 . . TGTGCCAGCAGTGCGGTATCGAACACCGGGGAGCTGTTTTTT CASSAVSNTGELFF
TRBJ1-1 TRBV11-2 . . TGTGCCAGCAGCTTAGATCGGGTCGGCACTGAAGCTTTCTTT CASSLDRVGTEAFF
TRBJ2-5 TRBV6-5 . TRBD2 TGTGCCAGCAGTTATAACGGGGGGGCCCAAGAGACCCAGTACTTC CASSYNGGAQETQYF
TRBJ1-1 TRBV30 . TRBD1 TGTGCCTGGAGTGGCGTAGGACAGGAGAAAAAAGCTTTCTTT CAWSGVGQEKKAFF
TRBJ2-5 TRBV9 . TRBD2 TGTGCCAGCAGCCCACGCGGACTAGGCGCTGAGACCCAGTACTTC CASSPRGLGAETQYF
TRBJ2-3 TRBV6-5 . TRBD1 TGTGCCAGCAGTTCAGGGGGCGCGGGGACAGATACGCAGTATTTT CASSSGGAGTDTQYF
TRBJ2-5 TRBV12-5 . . TGTGCTAGTGTTTGGGGTGTGGGACATCAAGAGACCCAGTACTTC CASVWGVGHQETQYF